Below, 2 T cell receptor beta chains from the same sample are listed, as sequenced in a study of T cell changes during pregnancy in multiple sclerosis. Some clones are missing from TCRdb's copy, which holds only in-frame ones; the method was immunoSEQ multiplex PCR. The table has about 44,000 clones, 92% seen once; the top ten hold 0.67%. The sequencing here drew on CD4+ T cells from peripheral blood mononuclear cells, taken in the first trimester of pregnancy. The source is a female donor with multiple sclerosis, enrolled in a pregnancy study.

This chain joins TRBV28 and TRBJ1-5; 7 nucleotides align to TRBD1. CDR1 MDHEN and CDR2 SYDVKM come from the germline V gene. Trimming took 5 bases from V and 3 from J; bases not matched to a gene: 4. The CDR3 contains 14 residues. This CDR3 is CASSPGQTNQPQHF. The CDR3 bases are TGTGCCAGCAGTCCGGGACAGACCAATCAGCCCCAGCATTTT.

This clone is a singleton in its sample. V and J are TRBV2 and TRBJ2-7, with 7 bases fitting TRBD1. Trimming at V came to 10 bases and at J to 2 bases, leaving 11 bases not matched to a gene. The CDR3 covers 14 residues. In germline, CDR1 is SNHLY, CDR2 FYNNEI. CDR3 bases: TGTGCCACCACGACAGGGAGCCCCCCCTACGAGCAGTACTTC. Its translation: CATTTGSPPYEQYF.